The text below deals with one T cell receptor (beta chain). No antigen is known for it. It has no much larger one-base neighbor in the sample; base qualities were not kept. Libraries were prepared through PCR. DNA from cultured CD4+ T cells was subjected to TCR sequencing with the Oncomine TCR Beta short-read assay at the Johns Hopkins FTIC core. The QIAamp micro DNA kit was used to extract genomic DNA from the cultured CD4+ T cells. Oncomine TCR Beta libraries made from cultured CD4+ T cells were pooled using unique dual indexes and sequenced on an Illumina iSeq 100. The source study handled its data this way. Non-productive sequences were removed, and CDR3s not starting with C, not ending with F or W, or shorter than 7 amino acids were discarded. Antigen-specific clonotypes were identified with the MANAFEST web application by comparing peptide-stimulated wells with reference and other culture wells. An FDR below 0.05, an odds ratio above 5, and a productive frequency above 0.1% in at least two of three replicate wells were required for clones to be considered positive. Cross-reactive clonotypes were defined as significantly expanded in both SARS-CoV-2 spike wells and at least one common cold coronavirus spike condition. Similarity between CDR3 sequences was evaluated in R version 3.6.1 using Levenshtein distances (stringdist) and unrooted phylogenetic trees (ape). Through fastp at Q25 and MiXCR, TCRdb rebuilt clones from the public reads, retaining in-frame beta chains. Entries that share a CDR3 protein sequence are merged under the most common genes and DNA. The V and J calls come from TCRdb's annotation, not from the publication. This sample lists about 15,000 distinct CDR3 sequences; more than 65% were detected once. The top ten clonotypes cover 9.6% of the sample.

From its cysteine to its phenylalanine, the CDR3 spans 15 amino acids. The entry retains the CDR3 DNA only, 45 bases that are in frame from base 1. Germline trimming: 5 bases from V, 6 bases from J; junction bases outside gene matches: 11. The germline V gene encodes CDR1 MNHEY and CDR2 SMNVEV (reference sequence). What this sample's treatment or condition label stands for: approximately nine-day PBMC culture with coronavirus spike peptide pools or control peptides (ViraFEST assay). The ViraFEST assay, used in the study, expanded antigen-specific T cells with peptide pools and then identified the expanded clonotypes through TCR sequencing. Healthy vaccine recipients had no prior SARS-CoV-2 infection, confirmed by negative nucleocapsid antibody tests before and after vaccination. Each well held about 2.2 million PBMCs cultured in IMDM containing about 5% human AB serum and around 9.2 IU/ml IL-2, with 8 to 10 ug/ml peptide pools added. Half of the culture medium was replaced with fresh IL-2-containing medium on days 3 and 7. After around 11 days of culture, CD4+ T cells were isolated by negative selection with the EasySep CD4+ T cell isolation kit. Ficoll-Paque Plus gradient centrifugation was used to isolate PBMCs from whole blood, and the isolated PBMCs were then either used fresh or cryopreserved at -140C. Culture conditions were generally each tested in triplicate wells.

The data stem from a study of vaccination and CD4 T cells after COVID-19 (dated 2022 in TCRdb). Some background on the complete study: In the convalescent cohort there were six males and four females, among whom were two Hispanic individuals, seven Caucasians, two Asians and one multiracial person. Participants got two doses of the Pfizer-BioNTech BNT162b2 vaccine (n=8) or two doses of the Moderna mRNA-1273 vaccine (n=2). Post-COVID blood samples were collected from convalescent patients a median of roughly 100 days after diagnosis, with a range of roughly 30 to 161 days. The time from the second vaccine dose to post-vaccine blood sampling had a median of approximately 72 days and ranged from about 12 to 241 days. Overlapping spike peptide pools from SARS-CoV-2 and from the common cold coronaviruses HCoV-NL63, HCoV-OC43 and HCoV-229E were used as culture stimuli. Control cultures used a CEFX viral epitope pool as positive control, an HIV-1 Nef peptide pool as negative control, or no peptide. The spike-specific CD4+ TCR repertoire was compared before and after mRNA vaccination in 10 to 11 COVID-19 convalescent patients and a handful of infection-naive healthy vaccine recipients. Paper-wide results and their limitations: The median count of SARS-CoV-2-reactive clonotypes went up from around 20 after infection to roughly 38 after vaccination, although the change was not significant. The study included relatively few convalescent patients and did not analyze early timepoints after natural infection. Of the vaccine-specific clones in convalescent patients, 304 of 307, or nearly all, reacted only to SARS-CoV-2 spike and did not cross-react with common cold coronaviruses. In convalescent patients, a median about 90% of post-vaccine SARS-CoV-2-reactive clones were detected only after vaccination, and vaccine-specific priming was suggested by this finding.

This TCR derives from a human donor who received a COVID-19 vaccine. The receptor chain draws on TRBV27 and TRBJ2-3, with 7 junctional bases fitting TRBD2. The material sequenced was CD4+ T cells from blood, cultured in vitro, taken after SARS-CoV-2 vaccination. The CDR3: CASSPGEGWADTQYF. The DNA is TGTGCCAGCAGTCCCGGGGAGGGGTGGGCCGATACGCAGTATTTT.